The next 27 T cell receptor beta chains were all read from a single sample in a study of T cell changes during pregnancy in multiple sclerosis. Sequencing was performed with immunoSEQ multiplex PCR; in TCRdb, only in-frame clones are kept and a portion is missing. The data hold approximately 50,000 clones, with 92% observed a single time. The sample consisted of CD4+ T cells from peripheral blood mononuclear cells, taken after pregnancy. The receptors here all came from a female donor in good health, enrolled as a control in a pregnancy study.

The V call is TRBV2, the J call TRBJ1-1; no clear D gene. The V gene lost 7 bases and the J gene lost 5 bases, with 11 bases spanning the gap. The CDR3 totals 12 residues. Germline CDR1 and CDR2: SNHLY and FYNNEI. The CDR3 coding sequence is TGTGCCAGCATCAATAGAGGAACTGAAGCTTTCTTT. Translation: CASINRGTEAFF.

V usage is TRBV6-6 and J usage is TRBJ2-7; possibly TRBD1 for D (5 bases). The CDR3 is made up of 12 amino acids. The germline gives CDR1 MNHNY, CDR2 SVGAGI (reference sequence). With 10 bases removed from V and 5 bases from J, the gap between germline ends came to 15 bases. The DNA for the CDR3 is TGTGCCACACAAGACAGCAGGGACGAGCAGTACTTC. This translates into CATQDSRDEQYF.

The gene calls are TRBV29-1 and TRBJ2-1; tentatively, D is TRBD2 (6 bases). Germline loops: CDR1 SQVTM, CDR2 ANQGSEA. V lost 4 bases and J lost 2, with 12 bases in between. This CDR3 has 14 residues. The CDR3 protein is CSVGGRLAYNEQFF. The CDR3, as DNA: TGCAGCGTTGGGGGTAGACTAGCCTACAATGAGCAGTTCTTC.

This clone came up a few times. The genes are TRBV2 and TRBJ1-2; D not resolved. This CDR3 region has 12 residues. Trimming cost V 2 bases and J 4 bases, with 5 bases left between them. Germline-derived CDR1 and CDR2 are SNHLY and FYNNEI. CDR3 sequence: CASSEYSYGYTF. The CDR3 coding sequence is TGTGCCAGCAGTGAATACAGCTATGGCTACACCTTC.

The genes are TRBV6-5 and TRBJ1-1; no definite D call. Trimming left V 1 base short and J 0 bases short, with 12 bases between. The V gene's germline CDR1 is MNHEY and CDR2 SVGAGI. CDR3 length: 16 amino acids. The CDR3 region is CASSYFGGFMNTEAFF. DNA of the CDR3: TGTGCCAGCAGTTACTTTGGTGGCTTCATGAACACTGAAGCTTTCTTT.

V usage is TRBV9 and J usage is TRBJ2-7, with 8 bases lining up with TRBD2. J was trimmed by 2 bases and V by 1 base; bases with no gene match: 5. The CDR3 runs to 15 residues. Germline CDR1 and CDR2: SGDLS and YYNGEE. The CDR3 DNA is TGTGCCAGCAGCGTACAAGCGGGGGAGACCTACGAGCAGTACTTC. Translated, it gives CASSVQAGETYEQYF. Drawing the rest from reference TRBV9 and TRBJ2-7, the complete variable domain is DSGVTQTPKHLITATGQRVTLRCSPRSGDLSVYWYQQSLDQGLQFLIQYYNGEERAKGNILERFSAQQFPDLHSELNLSSLELGDSALYFCASSVQAGETYEQYFGPGTRLTVT.

The chain links TRBV30 to TRBJ2-2, with unresolved D. The CDR3 sequence is 14 residues long. Germline CDR1 GTSNPN, CDR2 SVGIG (reference sequence). V was shortened by 3 bases and J by 4 bases, with 12 bases between the two germline ends. The CDR3 DNA is TGTGCCTGGAGGTGGGCAGCCCTCACCGGGGAGCTGTTTTTT. Its translation: CAWRWAALTGELFF.

V and J are TRBV4-1 and TRBJ1-1; no firm D call. The CDR3 sequence is 13 residues long. Germline CDR1 reads MGHRA; CDR2 reads YSYEKL. Trimming took off 0 bases at V and 5 bases at J, with 7 bases between the two ends. The CDR3 region is CASSQDDQTEAFF. CDR3 coding DNA: TGCGCCAGCAGCCAAGACGATCAGACTGAAGCTTTCTTT.

V usage is TRBV2 and J usage is TRBJ2-5, with D perhaps TRBD2 (6 bases). The CDR3 is 18 amino acids. V lost 0 bases and J lost 5, with 22 bases in between. The germline V gene has CDR1 SNHLY and CDR2 FYNNEI. CDR3 nucleotide sequence: TGTGCCAGCAGTGAAGCCATCCCCGGGAGAACCATCATCGAGACCCAGTACTTC. This sequence encodes CASSEAIPGRTIIETQYF.

This chain connects TRBV18 to TRBJ1-1; 7 bases align to TRBD1. This CDR3 region has 15 residues. Trimming cost V 4 bases and J 0 bases; bases outside gene matches: 5. In germline, CDR1 is KGHSH, CDR2 LQKENI. CDR3 DNA sequence: TGTGCCAGCTCACGGGACAGAGAAATGAACACTGAAGCTTTCTTT. Its translation is CASSRDREMNTEAFF.

The V and J genes are TRBV19 and TRBJ2-5; 13 bases agree with TRBD2. Germline values: CDR1 LNHDA, CDR2 SQIVND (reference sequence). The V gene end was trimmed by 4 bases and the J gene end by 5 bases; junction bases not matched to a gene: 13. The CDR3 is 18 amino acids. Here the CDR3 reads CASSTRGLAGTKGETQYF. CDR3 in DNA: TGTGCCAGTAGTACGAGGGGACTAGCGGGGACCAAGGGGGAGACCCAGTACTTC. Full variable domain (missing parts from reference TRBV19 and TRBJ2-5): DGGITQSPKYLFRKEGQNVTLSCEQNLNHDAMYWYRQDPGQGLRLIYYSQIVNDFQKGDIAEGYSVSREKKESFPLTVTSAQKNPTAFYLCASSTRGLAGTKGETQYFGPGTRLLVL.

A word on this clone: The same CDR3 is also encoded by other DNA sequences in this sample. The chain employs TRBV25-1 and TRBJ1-6; 7 bases map to TRBD1. This CDR3 comprises 15 residues. V gave up 1 base and J gave up 7 bases; unmatched junction bases: 4. The germline gives CDR1 MGHDK, CDR2 SYGVNS. The CDR3 DNA follows: TGTGCCAGCAGTGAATCTCGGACAGGAAATTCACCCCTCCACTTT. Protein: CASSESRTGNSPLHF. The variable domain in full, completed from reference TRBV25-1 and TRBJ1-6, reads EADIYQTPRYLVIGTGKKITLECSQTMGHDKMYWYQQDPGMELHLIHYSYGVNSTEKGDLSSESTVSRIRTEHFPLTLESARPSHTSQYLCASSESRTGNSPLHFGNGTRLTVT.

This sequence joins TRBV7-9 and TRBJ2-5, with 10 nucleotides matching TRBD2. V lost 4 bases and J lost 4; bases outside the gene matches: 9. The CDR3 loop spans 16 amino acids. Per the germline V gene, CDR1 is SEHNR and CDR2 is FQNEAQ (reference sequence). Written as DNA, the CDR3 is TGTGCCAGCAGCTCCGGACTAGCGGCTCAGGGAGAGACCCAGTACTTC. Translating it yields CASSSGLAAQGETQYF.

The rearrangement uses TRBV19 and TRBJ1-2; perhaps TRBD1 as D (6 bases). The ends were cut back, 3 bases at V and 3 bases at J, with 20 bases in the middle. The V gene's germline CDR1 is LNHDA and CDR2 SQIVND (reference sequence). The CDR3 runs to 17 residues. As DNA, the CDR3 is TGTGCCAGTAGTATCGGCATCCCAGACAGGCCTTACTATGGCTACACCTTC. Its translation is CASSIGIPDRPYYGYTF.

The rearrangement uses TRBV15 and TRBJ2-2; 9 nucleotides align to TRBD1. The CDR3 runs 17 residues. Germline assignment: CDR1 LNHNV and CDR2 YYDKDF (reference sequence). J was trimmed by 5 bases and V by 5 bases; bases with no gene match: 12. CDR3 loop: CATSQGGTGRRTGELFF. Here the CDR3 DNA reads TGTGCCACCAGCCAAGGAGGGACAGGGAGGAGGACCGGGGAGCTGTTTTTT.

The chain links TRBV29-1 to TRBJ1-1; D remains ambiguous. This CDR3 contains 12 residues. CDR1 SQVTM and CDR2 ANQGSEA come from the germline V gene. In nucleotides, the CDR3 is TGCAGTGGACTGTCGTCGAACACTGAAGCTTTCTTT. Its translation: CSGLSSNTEAFF.

The chain combines TRBV6-5 with TRBJ2-2; the D is unclear. The CDR3 sequence is 14 residues long. V lost 2 bases and J lost 5, with 9 bases in between. CDR1 MNHEY and CDR2 SVGAGI come from the germline V gene. CDR3 region: CASSYISGTGELFF. The CDR3 DNA sequence: TGTGCCAGCAGTTACATTTCCGGGACCGGGGAGCTGTTTTTT.

The chain joins TRBV5-4 to TRBJ2-1; TRBD1 matches at 7 bases. Losses at the gene ends were 0 bases for V and 8 bases for J; bases not matched to a gene: 8. Germline loops: CDR1 SGHNT, CDR2 YYREEE (reference sequence). The CDR3 has 15 residues. The CDR3 region has the DNA TGTGCCAGCAGCTTGGGACAGGGTATGCGGGATGAGCAGTTCTTC. Its translation: CASSLGQGMRDEQFF. The whole variable domain, remainder taken from reference TRBV5-4 and TRBJ2-1, is ETGVTQSPTHLIKTRGQQVTLRCSSQSGHNTVSWYQQALGQGPQFIFQYYREEENGRGNFPPRFSGLQFPNYSSELNVNALELDDSALYLCASSLGQGMRDEQFFGPGTRLTVL.

The chain has TRBV10-3 and TRBJ2-7, with 9 nucleotides matching TRBD2. The CDR3 loop spans 16 amino acids. The germline V gene encodes CDR1 ENHRY and CDR2 SYGVKD. The J segment lost 6 bases and the V segment lost 7 bases, leaving 16 bases of the junction unmatched. The CDR3 DNA sequence: TGTGCCATCATGTCGGCGGGGGGGCAGTCCTACGGCGAGCAGTACTTC. Protein product: CAIMSAGGQSYGEQYF.

On this clone itself: Different DNA sequences within this sample yield the same CDR3. V usage is TRBV5-1 and J usage is TRBJ2-1; 8 bases agree with TRBD2. Per the germline V gene, CDR1 is SGHRS and CDR2 is YFSETQ. CDR3 length equals 16 residues. After removal of 4 bases from V and 0 bases from J, the junction contained 6 bases not matched to a gene. The CDR3 reads CASSRSGGSSYNEQFF. CDR3 DNA sequence: TGCGCCAGCAGCCGGTCGGGGGGGAGCTCCTACAATGAGCAGTTCTTC. The whole variable domain, remainder taken from reference TRBV5-1 and TRBJ2-1, is KAGVTQTPRYLIKTRGQQVTLSCSPISGHRSVSWYQQTPGQGLQFLFEYFSETQRNKGNFPGRFSGRQFSNSRSEMNVSTLELGDSALYLCASSRSGGSSYNEQFFGPGTRLTVL.

The chain recombines TRBV4-1 with TRBJ2-1, with 15 bases matching TRBD2. CDR3 length: 17 amino acids. Germline loops: CDR1 MGHRA, CDR2 YSYEKL. Trimming removed 6 bases from V and 4 bases from J; junction bases left unmatched: 7. The CDR3 loop reads CASSRTSGRGRYNEQFF. The CDR3 nucleotides are TGCGCCAGCAGTCGGACTAGCGGGAGGGGGAGGTACAATGAGCAGTTCTTC.

The chain couples TRBV7-9 to TRBJ1-1; the D is unclear. Germline V CDR1 and CDR2: SEHNR, FQNEAQ (reference sequence). Trimming cost V 6 bases and J 8 bases, with 16 bases left between them. This CDR3 comprises 13 residues. CDR3 nucleotides: TGTGCCAGCAGATCCCCGCGGGCGCCAGAAGCTTTCTTT. It yields the protein CASRSPRAPEAFF. The variable domain in full, with the rest retrieved from reference TRBV7-9 and TRBJ1-1, is DTGVSQNPRHKITKRGQNVTFRCDPISEHNRLYWYRQTLGQGPEFLTYFQNEAQLEKSRLLSDRFSAERPKGSFSTLEIQRTEQGDSAMYLCASRSPRAPEAFFGQGTRLTVV.

CDR3 region: CASSPSFMSSTYEQYF. The CDR3 DNA sequence: TGTGCCAGCAGCCCATCCTTCATGAGTTCTACCTACGAGCAGTACTTC. J is TRBJ2-7 and V is TRBV5-4; D unresolved. Germline V CDR1 and CDR2: SGHNT, YYREEE (reference sequence). The CDR3 covers 16 residues. V lost 4 bases and J lost 2, with 19 bases in between. The whole variable domain, remainder taken from reference TRBV5-4 and TRBJ2-7, is ETGVTQSPTHLIKTRGQQVTLRCSSQSGHNTVSWYQQALGQGPQFIFQYYREEENGRGNFPPRFSGLQFPNYSSELNVNALELDDSALYLCASSPSFMSSTYEQYFGPGTRLTVT.

The table lists this clone with a count of one. This rearrangement joins TRBV5-3 to TRBJ2-7; TRBD1 matches at 8 bases. TRBV5-3 is known as an ORF, though its function is uncertain. The trim removed 8 bases at V and 3 bases at J, leaving 13 bases unmatched. This CDR3 has 15 residues. The CDR3 spells CASSQAGGERYEQYF. DNA of the CDR3: TGTGCCAGCAGCCAGGCAGGGGGCGAGCGCTACGAGCAGTACTTC.

The V call is TRBV27, the J call TRBJ2-7; D remains ambiguous. Germline CDR1 and CDR2: MNHEY and SMNVEV (reference sequence). V was shortened by 5 bases and J by 4 bases, with 15 bases between the two germline ends. This CDR3 region has 14 residues. CDR3 coding DNA: TGTGCCAGCAGTCCCACCCCAGATCTGTACGAGCAGTACTTC. Translation gives CASSPTPDLYEQYF.

This clone was recorded only once. The V call is TRBV6-5, the J call TRBJ1-3; 9 positions agree with TRBD1. The germline gives CDR1 MNHEY, CDR2 SVGAGI. This CDR3 is built from 14 residues. The V segment lost 5 bases and the J segment 2 bases; nucleotides outside the gene matches: 1. CDR3 coding DNA: TGTGCCAGCAGTCGACAGGGGGCTGGAAACACCATATATTTT. Its protein is CASSRQGAGNTIYF.

The chain is built from TRBV27 and TRBJ2-7; a possible D gene is TRBD2 (7 bases). The ends were cut back, 5 bases at V and 6 bases at J, with 14 bases in the middle. CDR1 is MNHEY, CDR2 SMNVEV, per germline (reference sequence). The CDR3 loop spans 13 amino acids. The CDR3 DNA is TGTGCCAGCAGTAGGGGGGGTTACCTCGAGCAGTACTTC. Its protein is CASSRGGYLEQYF.